A selection of T cell receptor beta chains follows, all from one sample in a study of PD-1 blockade in classical Hodgkin lymphoma. Clones were read by immunoSEQ multiplex PCR, and TCRdb kept only the in-frame ones, dropping some. The data contain tens of thousands of clones, 85% of them singletons. This material consisted of CD4+ T cells from blood, taken before the fourth cycle of nivolumab. These TCRs come from a human donor with classical Hodgkin lymphoma. CDR3s include the opening cysteine and the closing phenylalanine or tryptophan. D genes are given only for firm matches. Size is stated for part of the rows, as once, few or many counts, or as a class when the clone is expanded.

V	size	D	J	length	CDR3	DNA
TRBV5-1	NA	TRBD1	TRBJ1-2	13	CASSNDRGYGYTF	TGCGCCAGCAGCAATGACAGGGGCTATGGCTACACCTTC
TRBV5-6	NA	TRBD1	TRBJ1-4	15	CASSLFYRGAEKLFF	TGTGCCAGCAGTTTATTTTACAGGGGCGCTGAAAAACTGTTTTTT
TRBV27	NA	TRBD1	TRBJ2-6	18	CASSLKGQGARGANVLTF	TGTGCCAGCAGTTTAAAGGGACAGGGGGCGCGTGGGGCCAACGTCCTGACTTTC
TRBV6-1	NA	TRBD1	TRBJ2-7	14	CASSADRVTYEQYF	TGTGCCAGCAGTGCGGACAGGGTCACCTACGAGCAGTACTTC
TRBV6-1	few	NA	TRBJ1-2	12	CASSEVAYGYTF	TGTGCCAGCAGTGAAGTGGCCTATGGCTACACCTTC
TRBV7-9	NA	TRBD1	TRBJ2-5	15	CASSRLGTEQETQYF	TGTGCCAGCAGCCGATTAGGGACAGAACAAGAGACCCAGTACTTC
TRBV18	NA	NA	TRBJ1-1	13	CASSGQVNTEAFF	TGTGCCAGCTCAGGGCAAGTGAACACTGAAGCTTTCTTT
TRBV11-1	NA	NA	TRBJ2-2	14	CASSLRTETGELFF	TGTGCCAGCAGCTTAAGGACAGAGACCGGGGAGCTGTTTTTT
TRBV5-4	NA	TRBD2	TRBJ2-5	14	CASSPRGGGETQYF	TGTGCCAGCAGCCCGCGGGGGGGAGGGGAGACCCAGTACTTC
TRBV6-6	NA	NA	TRBJ2-7	12	CASSHPEYEQYF	TGTGCCAGCAGCCATCCGGAATACGAGCAGTACTTC
TRBV4-1	NA	TRBD2	TRBJ2-3	16	CASSQEGGRATDTQYF	TGCGCCAGCAGCCAAGAGGGCGGGAGGGCGACAGATACGCAGTATTTT
TRBV11-2	few	TRBD2	TRBJ2-1	13	CASSLGTSNEQFF	TGTGCCAGCAGCTTAGGGACTAGCAATGAGCAGTTCTTC
TRBV29-1	NA	TRBD1	TRBJ2-1	18	CSVVTSTQGERVFNEQFF	TGCAGCGTTGTAACCTCAACCCAGGGGGAACGTGTCTTCAATGAGCAGTTCTTC
TRBV28	NA	TRBD1	TRBJ1-1	14	CASSLTGLNTEAFF	TGTGCCAGCAGCTTGACAGGGTTGAACACTGAAGCTTTCTTT
TRBV10-2	NA	NA	TRBJ2-2	14	CASASGTDFAELFF	TGCGCCAGCGCCTCCGGGACTGACTTCGCGGAGCTGTTTTTT
TRBV15	NA	TRBD2	TRBJ2-3	16	CATSRGVIAGADTQYF	TGTGCCACCAGCAGGGGGGTGATAGCGGGGGCAGATACGCAGTATTTT
TRBV29-1	few	NA	TRBJ1-3	15	CSVEDQVISGNTIYF	TGCAGCGTTGAAGATCAGGTCATCTCTGGAAACACCATATATTTT
TRBV18	NA	NA	TRBJ2-5	14	CASSLGSYQETQYF	TGTGCCAGCTCGCTCGGGTCCTATCAAGAGACCCAGTACTTC
TRBV7-2	NA	NA	TRBJ2-7	14	CASSFLPVSYEQYF	TGTGCCAGCAGCTTTCTCCCAGTCTCCTACGAGCAGTACTTC
TRBV7-2	few	NA	TRBJ1-2	14	CASSLEGVIYGYTF	TGTGCCAGCAGCTTAGAAGGGGTGATTTATGGCTACACCTTC
TRBV30	NA	NA	TRBJ2-1	14	CAWSSGRSYNEQFF	TGTGCCTGGAGTTCCGGGCGGTCCTACAATGAGCAGTTCTTC
TRBV28	NA	NA	TRBJ2-2	15	CASEGQADRTGELFF	TGTGCCAGCGAAGGTCAGGCCGATAGAACTGGGGAGCTGTTTTTT
TRBV12-5	NA	NA	TRBJ2-5	16	CASGTYRGGYQETQYF	TGTGCTAGTGGAACATACAGGGGGGGGTACCAAGAGACCCAGTACTTC
TRBV4-2	NA	TRBD2	TRBJ2-4	17	CASSQETSGRTKNIQYF	TGTGCCAGCAGCCAGGAAACTAGCGGGAGGACCAAAAACATTCAGTACTTC
TRBV2	NA	NA	TRBJ2-6	13	CASSWSGANVLTF	TGTGCCAGTTCATGGTCTGGGGCCAACGTCCTGACTTTC
TRBV23-1	NA	NA	TRBJ1-4	16	CASSQSLRGVDEKLFF	TGCGCCAGCAGTCAATCACTAAGGGGGGTAGATGAAAAACTGTTTTTT
TRBV7-2	NA	TRBD1	TRBJ1-2	15	CASSNSRDRGYGYTF	TGTGCCAGCAGCAATAGCCGGGACAGGGGTTATGGCTACACCTTC
TRBV7-6	NA	TRBD1	TRBJ1-4	14	CASSLDSTGVVLFF	TGTGCCAGCAGCTTAGACTCTACAGGGGTAGTACTGTTTTTT